The count of the clone carrying this T cell receptor (beta chain) is one. The length of the CDR3 is 15 residues. V gave up 1 base and J gave up 2 bases, with 12 bases separating them. Per germline, CDR1 LGHNA and CDR2 YSLEER. As defined, naive CD8 cells were CD45RO-negative and positively selected for CCR7, with terminally differentiated effector memory CD45RA+ cells excluded. The data originate from a study of shared clonotypes between healthy human individuals. TCRdb's table, derived via immunoSEQ multiplex PCR, lists solely in-frame clones and lacks some. The table records some 800,000 clones, 80% to 95% of them present only once.

Sequences were obtained from naive CD8+ T cells sorted from blood. The chain couples TRBV4-3 to TRBJ2-7; TRBD2 might be the D (6 bases). This sequence originates from a man younger than 45 in good health. As DNA, the CDR3 is TGCGCCAGCAGCCAAGGTTCTGGGGGGACCTACGAGCAGTACTTC. It encodes CASSQGSGGTYEQYF.